These 6 T cell receptor beta chains were all obtained from the same sample, sequenced in a study of cytomegalovirus exposure and HLA in healthy donors. The PCR used 60 Vbeta and 13 Jbeta primers. The data were produced by immunoSEQ multiplex PCR, yet TCRdb's version contains in-frame clones alone and is incomplete. The sample has 150,000 to 200,000 clones, almost 80% seen once. The specimen was PBMCs. Receptors originate from a man aged 50 to 59 in good health and CMV-seropositive.

In regard to this clone: One end of the junction does not line up with germline, which may come from a read error. This chain joins TRBV7-9 and TRBJ2-5, with 15 bases identical to TRBD2. The CDR3 spans 18 residues. CDR1 SEHNR and CDR2 FQNEAQ come from the germline V gene (reference sequence). The DNA for the CDR3 is TGTTCCAGCAGCTGGGGACTAGCGGGGGGACTACGCCGAGAGACCCAGTACTTC. This encodes CSSSWGLAGGLRRETQYF.

V gene TRBV6-4 combines with J gene TRBJ1-1; 7 bases match TRBD1. CDR3 length: 13 residues. Germline loops: CDR1 MRHNA, CDR2 SNTAGT. Trimming at V came to 8 bases and at J to 2 bases, leaving 5 bases not matched to a gene. The CDR3 DNA follows: TGTGCCAGCGCCGGGACAGCTAACACTGAAGCTTTCTTT. This encodes CASAGTANTEAFF.

The V and J genes are TRBV6-4 and TRBJ2-1; D perhaps matches TRBD2 (6 bases). CDR3 length: 15 amino acids. Deletions cut 2 bases from V and 9 bases from J, with 17 bases between. The germline V gene has CDR1 MRHNA and CDR2 SNTAGT. CDR3 region: CASSDGAGWGAEQFF. The CDR3 nucleotides are TGTGCCAGCAGTGACGGGGCGGGGTGGGGCGCTGAGCAGTTCTTC.

V is TRBV5-1 and J is TRBJ2-3, with 12 positions matching TRBD1. Trimming removed 4 bases from V and 3 bases from J; junction bases left unmatched: 15. The germline gives CDR1 SGHRS, CDR2 YFSETQ. This CDR3 comprises 19 residues. The CDR3 protein is CASSAGTGGAGRVTDTQYF. In nucleotides, the CDR3 is TGCGCCAGCAGCGCCGGGACAGGGGGCGCGGGACGGGTTACAGATACGCAGTATTTT.

This clone has just one count. The chain couples TRBV6-4 to TRBJ1-1, with 9 bases that match TRBD1. The ends lost 2 bases at V and 1 base at J; junction bases unmatched: 17. Germline V CDR1 and CDR2: MRHNA, SNTAGT. CDR3 length: 20 residues. The CDR3 sequence: CASSDRDRARDEYENTEAFF. CDR3 DNA sequence: TGTGCCAGCAGTGACCGGGACAGGGCCCGGGATGAGTATGAGAACACTGAAGCTTTCTTT.

This chain links TRBV4-1 with TRBJ1-5, with D unclear. Germline V lookup: CDR1 MGHRA, CDR2 YSYEKL. This CDR3 has 15 residues. Trimming took off 1 base at V and 0 bases at J, with 7 bases between the two ends. This chain's CDR3 is CASSQAADSNQPQHF. DNA of the CDR3: TGCGCCAGCAGCCAAGCTGCAGATAGCAATCAGCCCCAGCATTTT.